The 26 T cell receptor beta chains below were found in one sample sequenced in a study of T-cell reconstitution after alpha-beta-depleted transplantation in children. Unique molecular identifiers were built into the TCRbeta library. A single record per CDR3 protein comes from TCRdb applying MiXCR to the PCR reads. The sample consists of a few hundred thousand distinct CDR3 sequences, roughly a tenth of them appearing once. This specimen consisted of PBMCs from the stem cell graft donor, obtained from the stem cell graft. The receptors were gathered from a human donor who donated a stem cell graft to a child with SCID.

This clonotype appeared many times. This rearrangement joins TRBV9 to TRBJ2-5; the D is unclear. CDR3 length: 13 amino acids. Germline V lookup: CDR1 SGDLS, CDR2 YYNGEE. The V and J ends lost 0 bases and 2 bases respectively, with 5 bases between them. This chain's CDR3 is CASSVDRQETQYF. The CDR3 DNA is TGTGCCAGCAGCGTAGATCGGCAAGAGACCCAGTACTTC.

There are many counts of this clonotype. The J gene is TRBJ2-7, the V gene TRBV7-2; TRBD2 matches at 7 bases. Germline V gene lookup returns CDR1 SGHTA and CDR2 FQGNSA. The CDR3 is 15 amino acids. J lost 0 bases, V lost 2 bases, and 4 bases had no gene match. CDR3 sequence reads: CASSLSGGVSYEQYF. The CDR3 region has the DNA TGTGCCAGCAGCTTATCTGGGGGGGTCTCCTACGAGCAGTACTTC.

Comment on this clonotype: A read error may explain this, as a much larger clone is one base away. This sequence joins TRBV20-1 and TRBJ2-5, with 7 bases fitting TRBD1. The CDR3 sequence is 14 residues long. Per the germline V gene, CDR1 is DFQATT and CDR2 is SNEGSKA (reference sequence). CDR3 sequence (DNA): TGCAGTGCTAGACCCTGGACAGGCCAAGACACCCAGTACTTC. Translated: CSARPWTGQDTQYF.

This clonotype was seen repeatedly, ten times or more. The gene calls are TRBV27 and TRBJ1-4; 9 nucleotides line up with TRBD1. The CDR3 spans 16 residues. Per germline, CDR1 MNHEY and CDR2 SMNVEV (reference sequence). Unmatched junction bases numbered 6, after V lost 5 bases and J lost 2 bases. The CDR3 bases are TGTGCCAGCAGTGCACAGGGGGCAGCCACTAATGAAAAACTGTTTTTT. Protein sequence: CASSAQGAATNEKLFF. Full variable domain (outside the CDR3, taken from reference TRBV27 and TRBJ1-4): EAQVTQNPRYLITVTGKKLTVTCSQNMNHEYMSWYRQDPGLGLRQIYYSMNVEVTDKGDVPEGYKVSRKEKRNFPLILESPSPNQTSLYFCASSAQGAATNEKLFFGSGTQLSVL.

The table lists this clonotype with many counts. The chain joins TRBV7-8 to TRBJ1-1, with a weak D call TRBD1 (6 bases). The CDR3 extends over 15 amino acids. Germline V gene sequence: CDR1 SGHVS, CDR2 FQNEAQ. Trimming took 3 bases from V and 1 from J, leaving 12 bases between them. The CDR3 loop reads CASSFWGRPNTEAFF. CDR3 nucleotides: TGTGCCAGCAGCTTCTGGGGGCGCCCGAACACTGAAGCTTTCTTT.

This clonotype was counted ten times or more. The chain couples TRBV7-8 to TRBJ2-5; D is unclear. CDR1 and CDR2 (germline): SGHVS, FQNEAQ. Between the trimmed V and J ends, which lost 4 bases and 5 bases, there was a span of 8 bases. This CDR3 has 12 amino acids. The CDR3 coding sequence is TGTGCCAGCAGCTCCCCAGCGGAGACCCAGTACTTC. Protein sequence: CASSSPAETQYF.

This clonotype came up many times. This chain links TRBV4-1 with TRBJ2-1; D may be TRBD2 (5 bases). Germline V gene data show CDR1 as MGHRA and CDR2 as YSYEKL. The CDR3 covers 16 residues. V gave up 0 bases and J gave up 0 bases, with 9 bases separating them. CDR3 region: CASSQEGGSSYNEQFF. In DNA, the CDR3 is TGCGCCAGCAGCCAAGAAGGAGGAAGCTCCTACAATGAGCAGTTCTTC.

This clonotype came up once. This sequence joins TRBV20-1 and TRBJ2-7, with 10 bases fitting TRBD1. Germline CDR1 is DFQATT and CDR2 is SNEGSKA (reference sequence). The V gene end was trimmed by 0 bases and the J gene end by 5 bases; junction bases not matched to a gene: 7. This CDR3 region has 15 residues. The CDR3 reads CSARDPRQGAHEQYF. DNA of the CDR3: TGCAGTGCTAGAGACCCCCGACAGGGGGCCCACGAGCAGTACTTC.

The sample holds many counts of this clonotype. The J gene is TRBJ1-2, the V gene TRBV7-2; TRBD1 agrees at 7 bases. Germline V lookup: CDR1 SGHTA, CDR2 FQGNSA. V gave up 5 bases and J gave up 4 bases; unmatched junction bases: 7. CDR3 length equals 14 residues. In DNA, the CDR3 is TGTGCCAGCAGCCAGGGGGGGTTGGGCTATGGCTACACCTTC. Residues: CASSQGGLGYGYTF.

This chain joins TRBV20-1 and TRBJ2-3, with 9 bases fitting TRBD1. V lost 5 bases and J lost 1; bases outside the gene matches: 7. Germline V gene lookup returns CDR1 DFQATT and CDR2 SNEGSKA (reference sequence). The CDR3 is made up of 15 amino acids. The CDR3 nucleotides are TGCAGTGCTGCTCGACAGGGGGTGGGCACAGATACGCAGTATTTT. Its translation: CSAARQGVGTDTQYF.

This clonotype was recorded many times. This rearrangement joins TRBV18 to TRBJ1-5; no clear D gene. The V end was cut by 6 bases, the J end by 6 bases, with 12 bases between. The CDR3 sequence is 13 residues long. Germline CDR1 and CDR2: KGHSH and LQKENI. This chain's CDR3 is CASSRAESQPQHF. CDR3 coding DNA: TGTGCCAGCTCTCGTGCTGAGAGTCAGCCCCAGCATTTT. Complete variable domain (other parts from reference TRBV18 and TRBJ1-5): NAGVMQNPRHLVRRRGQEARLRCSPMKGHSHVYWYRQLPEEGLKFMVYLQKENIIDESGMPKERFSAEFPKEGPSILRIQQVVRGDSAAYFCASSRAESQPQHFGDGTRLSIL.

This clonotype was counted ten times or more. The chain joins TRBV20-1 to TRBJ2-5, with 11 bases matching TRBD2. The CDR3 is made up of 14 amino acids. Looked up from germline, CDR1 is DFQATT and CDR2 is SNEGSKA (reference sequence). The CDR3 DNA sequence: TGCAGCGACCGATTAGCGGGGGGGCCAGAGACCCAGTACTTC. Amino acid sequence: CSDRLAGGPETQYF.

This clonotype was seen only once. The chain has TRBV3-1 and TRBJ2-7; 7 nucleotides line up with TRBD1. CDR1 LGHDT and CDR2 YNNKEL come from the germline V gene (reference sequence). V shed 10 bases, J shed 1 base, and the junction held 22 bases outside the gene matches. The CDR3 has 18 amino acids. The CDR3 spells CAISPRQGKVAGSYEQYF. In DNA form, the CDR3 reads TGTGCCATCAGTCCCCGACAGGGTAAGGTGGCGGGTTCCTACGAGCAGTACTTC.

V usage is TRBV7-8 and J usage is TRBJ2-6; D possibly matches TRBD1 or TRBD2 (6 bases each). Trimming pared 2 bases from V and 3 bases from J, leaving 17 bases between. The CDR3 sequence is 18 residues long. CDR1 and CDR2 from the germline V gene are SGHVS and FQNEAQ. The CDR3 reads CASSLYVFGGSGANVLTF. In nucleotides, the CDR3 is TGTGCCAGCAGCTTATATGTGTTCGGGGGCAGTGGGGCCAACGTCCTGACTTTC.

This clonotype was detected many times. This CDR3 is CASSNDETPGSEFF. The CDR3 DNA sequence: TGTGCCAGCAGTAACGACGAGACGCCTGGGAGTGAGTTCTTC. The chain joins TRBV25-1 to TRBJ2-1; maybe TRBD2 (5 bases). The CDR3 runs to 14 residues. Trimming took 5 bases from V and 14 from J, leaving 22 bases between them. Germline V gives CDR1 MGHDK, CDR2 SYGVNS.

The chain recombines TRBV24-1 with TRBJ2-2; 10 nucleotides match TRBD1. This CDR3 spans 16 amino acids. V lost 2 bases, J lost 4 bases, and 3 bases stayed unmatched. Germline V CDR1 and CDR2: KGHDR, SFDVKD. The DNA of the CDR3 is TGTGCCACCAGTGATTCCCGACAGGGGGCCACCGGGGAGCTGTTTTTT. This encodes CATSDSRQGATGELFF.

CDR3 DNA sequence: TGTGCCAGCAGTTCCCGGGACCCAGACCAAGAGACCCAGTACTTC. Residues: CASSSRDPDQETQYF. The chain has TRBV12-3 or TRBV12-4 and TRBJ2-5; the D gene could be TRBD1 or TRBD2 (5 bases each). This CDR3 comprises 15 residues. The V end lost 4 bases, the J end lost 0 bases, and 12 bases lay between the germline ends.

A remark on this clonotype: The germline gene is not matched at one end of the junction; a read error may be the cause. This chain connects TRBV3-1 to TRBJ2-7; the match to TRBD2 covers 8 bases. This CDR3 has 15 residues. Germline assignment: CDR1 LGHDT and CDR2 YNNKEL (reference sequence). The CDR3 loop reads CACSHGGAFSYEQYF. The DNA of the CDR3 is TGTGCCTGCAGCCACGGGGGGGCCTTCTCCTACGAGCAGTACTTC.

This clonotype was seen at least ten times. The chain has TRBV7-9 and TRBJ1-1, with unresolved D. Trimming shortened V by 1 base and J by 2 bases, and 11 bases separated the two germline ends. Germline CDR1 SEHNR, CDR2 FQNEAQ (reference sequence). The CDR3 covers 15 residues. CDR3 DNA sequence: TGTGCCAGCAGCTTAGACCGGCGGTCTAACACTGAAGCTTTCTTT. It is translated as CASSLDRRSNTEAFF.

This clonotype was detected many times. The chain employs TRBV7-2 and TRBJ1-1; no definite D call. The CDR3 runs 15 residues. From germline, CDR1 is SGHTA and CDR2 FQGNSA. V was pared by 3 bases and J by 2 bases, with 13 bases between. The CDR3 sequence: CASSFGLRGNTEAFF. In DNA, the CDR3 is TGTGCCAGCAGCTTCGGACTCCGTGGTAACACTGAAGCTTTCTTT.

This clonotype was counted many times. An end of the junction does not agree with germline; a read error may underlie this. The chain employs TRBV20-1 and TRBJ2-1; D is perhaps TRBD2 (6 bases). CDR1 is DFQATT and CDR2 is SNEGSKA in the germline V gene (reference sequence). The length of the CDR3 is 12 residues. CDR3 sequence reads: CSARGWGVSSLF. Written as DNA, the CDR3 is TGCAGTGCTAGAGGGTGGGGGGTGAGCTCTCTCTTC.

In its sample, this clonotype was seen many times. The chain carries TRBV6-5 and TRBJ1-1; 8 bases agree with TRBD1. The germline CDR1 and CDR2 sequences are MNHEY and SVGAGI. J lost 9 bases, V lost 2 bases, and 23 bases had no gene match. The CDR3 spans 19 residues. The CDR3 coding sequence is TGTGCCAGCAGTTACCGCCTAAAGACAGGGGTTGTGGTTCCTCGTCAAGCTTTCTTT. Translated, it gives CASSYRLKTGVVVPRQAFF.

This clonotype was picked up many times. The genes are TRBV5-1 and TRBJ1-2, with 7 bases matching TRBD1. Unmatched junction bases numbered 5, after V lost 4 bases and J lost 2 bases. This CDR3 contains 14 residues. Germline V lookup: CDR1 SGHRS, CDR2 YFSETQ. CDR3 loop: CASSAGGRNYGYTF. As DNA, the CDR3 is TGCGCCAGCAGCGCAGGGGGACGGAACTATGGCTACACCTTC. The full variable domain, rest sourced from reference TRBV5-1 and TRBJ1-2, is KAGVTQTPRYLIKTRGQQVTLSCSPISGHRSVSWYQQTPGQGLQFLFEYFSETQRNKGNFPGRFSGRQFSNSRSEMNVSTLELGDSALYLCASSAGGRNYGYTFGSGTRLTVV.

The chain has TRBV5-6 and TRBJ1-2; D remains unclear. The CDR3 covers 15 residues. V was pared by 1 base and J by 4 bases, with 14 bases between. Germline CDR1 reads SGHDT; CDR2 reads YYEEEE. The CDR3 nucleotides read TGTGCCAGCAGCTTGTCGTTGGAGGGCGGCTATGGCTACACCTTC. It codes for CASSLSLEGGYGYTF. The variable domain in full, completed from reference TRBV5-6 and TRBJ1-2, reads DAGVTQSPTHLIKTRGQQVTLRCSPKSGHDTVSWYQQALGQGPQFIFQYYEEEERQRGNFPDRFSGHQFPNYSSELNVNALLLGDSALYLCASSLSLEGGYGYTFGSGTRLTVV.

V usage is TRBV5-1 and J usage is TRBJ2-7; 10 bases are shared with TRBD2. Unmatched junction bases numbered 5, after V lost 2 bases and J lost 3 bases. Per germline, CDR1 SGHRS and CDR2 YFSETQ. The CDR3 length is 15 residues. DNA for the CDR3: TGCGCCAGCAGCTTAGGACTAGCGGTAAACTACGAGCAGTACTTC. Protein product: CASSLGLAVNYEQYF.

This clonotype has a count of ten or more. The V gene is TRBV5-1, the J gene TRBJ2-3; D unresolved. Trimming left V 0 bases short and J 6 bases short, with 11 bases between. Germline V gene data show CDR1 as SGHRS and CDR2 as YFSETQ. The CDR3 extends over 14 amino acids. CDR3 region: CASSLGLGGDTQYF. The CDR3 DNA sequence: TGCGCCAGCAGCTTGGGGCTTGGTGGGGATACGCAGTATTTT.